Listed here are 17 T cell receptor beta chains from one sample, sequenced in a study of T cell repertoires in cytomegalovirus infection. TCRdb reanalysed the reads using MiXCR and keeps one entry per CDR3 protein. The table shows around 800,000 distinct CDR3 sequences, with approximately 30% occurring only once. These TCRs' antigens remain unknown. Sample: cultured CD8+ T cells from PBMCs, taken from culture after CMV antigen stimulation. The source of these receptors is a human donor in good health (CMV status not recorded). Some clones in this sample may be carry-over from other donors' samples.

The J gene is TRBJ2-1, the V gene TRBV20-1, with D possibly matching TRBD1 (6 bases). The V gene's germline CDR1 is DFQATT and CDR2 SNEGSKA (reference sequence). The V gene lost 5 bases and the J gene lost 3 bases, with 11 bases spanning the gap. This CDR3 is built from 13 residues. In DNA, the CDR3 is TGCAGTGCTCGGGACACCCGCTACAATGAGCAGTTCTTC. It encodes CSARDTRYNEQFF.

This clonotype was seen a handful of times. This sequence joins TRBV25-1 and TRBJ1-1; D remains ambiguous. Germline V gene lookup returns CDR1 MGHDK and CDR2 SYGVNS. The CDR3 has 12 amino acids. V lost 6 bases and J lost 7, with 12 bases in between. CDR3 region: CASSAGRYEAFF. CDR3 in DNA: TGTGCCAGCAGCGCGGGCCGGTATGAAGCTTTCTTT.

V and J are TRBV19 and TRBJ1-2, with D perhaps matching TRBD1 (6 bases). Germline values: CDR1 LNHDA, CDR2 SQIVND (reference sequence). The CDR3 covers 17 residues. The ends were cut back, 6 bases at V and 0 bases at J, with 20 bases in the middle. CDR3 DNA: TGTGCCAGTAGACCAAGGGGGGAGACAGGAGCTAACTATGGCTACACCTTC. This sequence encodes CASRPRGETGANYGYTF. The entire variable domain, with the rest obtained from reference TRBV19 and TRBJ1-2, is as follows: DGGITQSPKYLFRKEGQNVTLSCEQNLNHDAMYWYRQDPGQGLRLIYYSQIVNDFQKGDIAEGYSVSREKKESFPLTVTSAQKNPTAFYLCASRPRGETGANYGYTFGSGTRLTVV.

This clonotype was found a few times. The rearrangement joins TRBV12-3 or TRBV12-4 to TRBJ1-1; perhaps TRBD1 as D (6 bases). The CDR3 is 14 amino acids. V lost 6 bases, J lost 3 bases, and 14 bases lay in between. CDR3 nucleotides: TGTGCCAGCAGCGAGGGGGGGGGCTACACTGAAGCTTTCTTT. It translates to CASSEGGGYTEAFF.

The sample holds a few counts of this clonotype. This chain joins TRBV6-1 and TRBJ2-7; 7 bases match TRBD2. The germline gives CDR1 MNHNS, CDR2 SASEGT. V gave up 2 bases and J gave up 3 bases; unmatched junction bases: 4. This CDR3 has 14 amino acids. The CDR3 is CASSEWKRDYEQYF. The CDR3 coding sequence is TGTGCCAGCAGTGAATGGAAGCGGGACTACGAGCAGTACTTC.

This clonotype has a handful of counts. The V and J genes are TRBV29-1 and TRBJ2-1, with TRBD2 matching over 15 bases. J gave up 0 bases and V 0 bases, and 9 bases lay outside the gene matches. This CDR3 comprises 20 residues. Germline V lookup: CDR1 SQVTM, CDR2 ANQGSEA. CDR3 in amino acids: CSVEDRGLAGGLISYNEQFF. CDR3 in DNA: TGCAGCGTTGAAGATCGAGGACTAGCGGGGGGGCTGATCTCCTACAATGAGCAGTTCTTC.

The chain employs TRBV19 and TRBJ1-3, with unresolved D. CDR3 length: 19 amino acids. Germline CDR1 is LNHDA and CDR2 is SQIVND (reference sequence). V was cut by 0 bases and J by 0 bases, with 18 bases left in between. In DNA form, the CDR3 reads TGTGCCAGTAGTATAGATCCGGACGCGGACTTGAGCTCTGGAAACACCATATATTTT. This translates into CASSIDPDADLSSGNTIYF.

The CDR3 protein is CASSFNEGQPQHF. DNA for the CDR3: TGTGCCAGCAGTTTCAATGAGGGACAGCCCCAGCATTTT. The genes are TRBV27 and TRBJ1-5; D not certain. Germline CDR1 reads MNHEY; CDR2 reads SMNVEV (reference sequence). V was trimmed by 3 bases and J by 7 bases, leaving 10 bases between them. This CDR3 comprises 13 residues.

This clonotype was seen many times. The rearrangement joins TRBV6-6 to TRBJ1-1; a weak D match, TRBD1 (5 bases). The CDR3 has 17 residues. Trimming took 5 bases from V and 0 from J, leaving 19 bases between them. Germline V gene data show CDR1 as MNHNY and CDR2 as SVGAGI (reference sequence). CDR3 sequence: CASSVFGGKGLNTEAFF. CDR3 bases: TGTGCCAGCAGTGTCTTTGGGGGGAAGGGGTTGAACACTGAAGCTTTCTTT.

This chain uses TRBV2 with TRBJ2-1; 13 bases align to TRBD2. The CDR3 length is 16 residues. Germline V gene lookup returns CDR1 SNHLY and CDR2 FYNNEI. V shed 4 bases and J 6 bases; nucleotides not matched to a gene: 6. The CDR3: CASSGTSGGLSNEQFF. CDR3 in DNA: TGTGCCAGCAGTGGGACTAGCGGGGGTCTATCCAATGAGCAGTTCTTC.

The CDR3 is CASSQTGGRYNEQFF. For the CDR3, the DNA is TGTGCCAGCAGTCAAACAGGGGGAAGGTACAATGAGCAGTTCTTC. The chain is built from TRBV27 and TRBJ2-1; 8 bases line up with TRBD1. The CDR3 runs 15 residues. The germline gives CDR1 MNHEY, CDR2 SMNVEV (reference sequence). Trimming cost V 5 bases and J 4 bases; bases outside gene matches: 7.

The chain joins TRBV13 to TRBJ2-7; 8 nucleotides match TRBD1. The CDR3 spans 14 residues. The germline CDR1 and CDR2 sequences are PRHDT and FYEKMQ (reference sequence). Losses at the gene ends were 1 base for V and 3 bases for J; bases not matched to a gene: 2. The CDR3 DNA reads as TGTGCCAGCAGCTTAGAGGGGACAGGCTACGAGCAGTACTTC. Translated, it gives CASSLEGTGYEQYF.

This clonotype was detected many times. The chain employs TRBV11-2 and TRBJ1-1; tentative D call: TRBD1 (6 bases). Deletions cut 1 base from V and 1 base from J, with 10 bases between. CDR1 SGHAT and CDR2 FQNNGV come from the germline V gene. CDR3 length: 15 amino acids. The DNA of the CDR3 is TGTGCCAGCAGCTTAGGGCGCAGGGGGAACACTGAAGCTTTCTTT. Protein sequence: CASSLGRRGNTEAFF.

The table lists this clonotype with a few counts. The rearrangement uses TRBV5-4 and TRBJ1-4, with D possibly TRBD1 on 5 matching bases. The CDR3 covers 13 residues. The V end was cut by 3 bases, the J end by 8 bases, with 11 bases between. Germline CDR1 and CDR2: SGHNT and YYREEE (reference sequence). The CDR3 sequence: CASSSGAPEKLFF. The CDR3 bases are TGTGCCAGCAGCTCCGGGGCTCCAGAAAAACTGTTTTTT.

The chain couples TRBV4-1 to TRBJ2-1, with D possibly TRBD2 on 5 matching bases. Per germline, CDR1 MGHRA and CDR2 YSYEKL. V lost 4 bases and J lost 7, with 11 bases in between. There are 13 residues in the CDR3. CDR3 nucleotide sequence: TGCGCCAGCAGCCTAATCAGGAGGAATGAGCAGTTCTTC. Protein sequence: CASSLIRRNEQFF.

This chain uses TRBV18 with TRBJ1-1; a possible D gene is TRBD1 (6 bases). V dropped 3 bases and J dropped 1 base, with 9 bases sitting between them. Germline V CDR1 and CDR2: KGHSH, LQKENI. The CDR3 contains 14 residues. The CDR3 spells CASSPSDRNTEAFF. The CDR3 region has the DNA TGTGCCAGCTCACCTTCGGACAGGAACACTGAAGCTTTCTTT.

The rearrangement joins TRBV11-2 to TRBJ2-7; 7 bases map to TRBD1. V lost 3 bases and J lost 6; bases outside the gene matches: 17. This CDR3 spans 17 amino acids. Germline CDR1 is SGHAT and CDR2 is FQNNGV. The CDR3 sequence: CASSLWIRGHPSGEQYV. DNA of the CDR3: TGTGCCAGCAGCTTGTGGATTAGGGGGCACCCTTCAGGCGAGCAGTACGTC.